The rows below give T cell receptor beta chains drawn from one sample of a study of T cells in Graves' hyperthyroidism and ophthalmopathy. TCRdb re-called the multiplex PCR reads through MiXCR, storing one row per CDR3 protein. Of about 210,000 distinct CDR3 sequences listed, 17% are singletons. The source material was blood. The receptors originated from a man aged 45-60 years with Graves' hyperthyroidism. CDR3s leave out the opening cysteine and the closing phenylalanine or tryptophan.

TRBJ1-1,TRBV5-1,ASSLGDSPNTEAF
TRBJ2-5,TRBV12-3/TRBV12-4,ASSLGPGQYQETQY
TRBJ2-1,TRBV12-5,ASGLTRGRDNEQF
TRBJ2-3,TRBV20-1,SARDYGQGADTQY
TRBJ2-1,TRBV9,ASSDRDRVFDEQF
TRBJ2-4,TRBV27,ASSSGLAGTIFQY
TRBJ1-2,TRBV5-6,ASSLGTAAYGYT
TRBJ2-7,TRBV5-5,ASSLVFGSGYPYEQY
TRBJ2-4,TRBV15,ATSRGKVSNIQY
TRBJ2-1,TRBV9,ASSATSGNEQF
TRBJ2-2,TRBV10-3,AIQGAPDTGELF
TRBJ2-3,TRBV6-2/TRBV6-3,ASRPPSGRGTDTQY
TRBJ2-1,TRBV11-2,ASSLVLGQF
TRBJ1-3,TRBV6-4,ASSDSRGNGNTIY
TRBJ2-5,TRBV11-3,ASSLARTSGSMYETQY
TRBJ2-1,TRBV9,ASSGSWREGGDEQF
TRBJ2-2,TRBV10-3,AISEAGLPGELF
TRBJ2-1,TRBV6-2/TRBV6-3,AISGQGSPSGGSSYNEQF
TRBJ2-5,TRBV2,ASSGQVEETQY
TRBJ2-7,TRBV28,ASSLLPTGGIVMGGEQY
TRBJ1-4,TRBV12-5,ASGPGSGGEKLF
TRBJ1-3,TRBV5-1,ASSLSGTGSSGNTIY
TRBJ2-3,TRBV7-8,ASIQDSNTDTQY
TRBJ1-2,TRBV10-3,AIHDLDSNYGYT
TRBJ2-1,TRBV5-4,AGGRREGRDNEQF
TRBJ2-7,TRBV29-1,SVARLADSYEQY
TRBJ2-7,TRBV4-1,ASSPWDASYEQY
TRBJ2-3,TRBV25-1,ASSEGAGMVRTDTQY
TRBJ2-5,TRBV2,ASRSRSGGVETQY
TRBJ1-5,TRBV28,ASSIDRESQPQH
TRBJ2-7,TRBV12-3/TRBV12-4,ASRPGPTYEQY
TRBJ2-3,TRBV7-9,ASSPSGSTDTQY
TRBJ2-6,TRBV10-3,ATRKGGSSGANVLT
TRBJ2-1,TRBV6-2/TRBV6-3,ASTKGQGSNNEQF
TRBJ1-5,TRBV6-2/TRBV6-3,ASSKGVEGFNQPQH
TRBJ2-7,TRBV2,ASSEDRVDEQY
TRBJ1-1,TRBV5-1,ASSSTLNTEAF
TRBJ2-2,TRBV18,ASSPAIAQNTGELF
TRBJ2-7,TRBV11-2,ASSLVLGETNPYEQY
TRBJ1-5,TRBV28,ASSFGRGNQPQH
TRBJ2-1,TRBV7-6,ASSLDAVGDNEQF
TRBJ2-3,TRBV11-2,ASSLGWTTDTQY
TRBJ2-1,TRBV20-1,SAWAGLADHNEQF
TRBJ1-2,TRBV7-2,ASSPTRGNYGYT
TRBJ2-2,TRBV13,ASSLPTGELF
TRBJ2-3,TRBV20-1,SARYGAGGLDTQY
TRBJ1-2,TRBV3-1,ASSQDLKGGYT
TRBJ2-1,TRBV5-8,ASSYDRGGYNEQF
TRBJ2-5,TRBV12-3/TRBV12-4,ASSSGRLIQETQY
TRBJ2-7,TRBV7-9,ASSSRTGDTREQY
TRBJ2-7,TRBV5-1,ASSWDRVPYEQY
TRBJ1-1,TRBV28,ASSFAGIGNTEAF
TRBJ2-5,TRBV7-9,ASSVIQGSQTQY
TRBJ2-2,TRBV11-3,ASSLAGAVTGELF
TRBJ2-7,TRBV6-9,ASSYPADSSEQY
TRBJ2-2,TRBV6-1,ASSEAGDSPHELF
TRBJ2-7,TRBV12-3/TRBV12-4,ASRKTVHPYEQY
TRBJ2-7,TRBV11-1,ASSYSGRSHEQY
TRBJ1-5,TRBV13,ASSLDQVLSNQPQH
TRBJ2-7,TRBV20-1,SATGLAGYEQY